The next 27 T cell receptor beta chains were all read from a single sample in a study of blood T cell repertoires in COVID-19 (dated by TCRdb to 2020 to 2022). The library came from the immunoSEQ multiplex PCR assay. Imported from immuneACCESS, the table was reduced by TCRdb to in-frame sequences with V and J called. These copies leave out some clones; in studies compared against another copy, an unresolved V gene accounts for under half, and the cause of the remainder is not known. This sample comprises 390,000 or so clones, just over 85% of them detected only once. More than 1.4% of the sample comes from the top ten. The source material was peripheral blood. The receptor set was obtained from a woman aged 30 to 39 with active or convalescent COVID-19.

V gene TRBV3-1 (or the pseudogene TRBV3-2) combines with J gene TRBJ2-7; a weak D match, TRBD2 (6 bases). Germline CDR1 is LGHDT and CDR2 is YNNKEL (reference sequence). V lost 1 base to trimming and J lost 4 bases, with 11 bases between them. This CDR3 is 14 amino acids long. The CDR3 bases are TGTGCCAGCAGCCAAGCGGGCGGGACTTACGAGCAGTACTTC. Translating gives CASSQAGGTYEQYF.

The rearrangement uses TRBV5-4 and TRBJ2-7; 7 nucleotides agree with TRBD1. Per the germline V gene, CDR1 is SGHNT and CDR2 is YYREEE (reference sequence). The trim removed 0 bases at V and 5 bases at J, leaving 2 bases unmatched. The CDR3 runs to 13 residues. The chain's CDR3 is CASSLATGDEQYF. In DNA form, the CDR3 reads TGTGCCAGCAGCTTGGCCACAGGGGACGAGCAGTACTTC.

The gene calls are TRBV19 and TRBJ1-6; TRBD1 aligns across 10 bases. J was trimmed by 9 bases and V by 5 bases; bases with no gene match: 4. CDR1 LNHDA and CDR2 SQIVND come from the germline V gene (reference sequence). The CDR3 is 14 amino acids. This chain's CDR3 is CASSPGTGASPLHF. As DNA, the CDR3 is TGTGCCAGTAGTCCAGGGACAGGGGCTTCACCCCTCCACTTT.

The chain has TRBV19 and TRBJ2-7, with 13 bases lining up with TRBD2. Trimming at V came to 5 bases and at J to 2 bases, leaving 6 bases not matched to a gene. Looked up from germline, CDR1 is LNHDA and CDR2 is SQIVND (reference sequence). This CDR3 has 16 amino acids. The chain's CDR3 is CASSAGLAGEPYEQYF. The CDR3 DNA reads as TGTGCCAGTAGTGCTGGACTAGCGGGAGAGCCCTACGAGCAGTACTTC.

This sequence joins TRBV19 and TRBJ2-5; 10 bases are shared with TRBD1. The CDR3 has 14 amino acids. CDR1 is LNHDA and CDR2 is SQIVND in the germline V gene (reference sequence). The ends lost 6 bases at V and 7 bases at J; junction bases unmatched: 8. The CDR3 region is CASRKFGDRGTQYF. In DNA, the CDR3 is TGTGCCAGTAGGAAGTTCGGGGACAGGGGGACCCAGTACTTC.

V usage is TRBV6-5 and J usage is TRBJ1-2, with D uncertain. Trimming removed 7 bases from V and 4 bases from J, with 16 bases in between. Germline V gives CDR1 MNHEY, CDR2 SVGAGI. The CDR3 is 14 residues long. In DNA, the CDR3 is TGTGCCAGCACCGCCGTCGCGTCGGGCTATGGCTACACCTTC. It codes for CASTAVASGYGYTF.

The chain recombines TRBV6-6 with TRBJ2-1, with TRBD2 identical over 7 bases. J lost 7 bases, V lost 0 bases, and 9 bases had no gene match. Germline V lookup: CDR1 MNHNY, CDR2 SVGAGI (reference sequence). CDR3 size: 16 residues. The CDR3 spells CASSYSSSGGTNEQFF. Written as DNA, the CDR3 is TGTGCCAGCAGTTACTCGTCTAGCGGAGGAACAAATGAGCAGTTCTTC.

The chain has TRBV6-2 or TRBV6-3 and TRBJ1-1, with 8 bases aligning to TRBD1. CDR3 length: 14 residues. J lost 5 bases, V lost 6 bases, and 8 bases had no gene match. The germline gives CDR1 MNHEY, CDR2 SVGEGT. In nucleotides, the CDR3 is TGTGCCAGCAGCCTCACAGGGGGGGAAACTGAAGCTTTCTTT. Amino acids: CASSLTGGETEAFF.

This sequence joins TRBV5-1 and TRBJ1-6; possibly TRBD1 for D (6 bases). Trimming shortened V by 4 bases and J by 4 bases, and 18 bases separated the two germline ends. The CDR3 has 17 residues. CDR1 and CDR2 (germline): SGHRS, YFSETQ. The CDR3 bases are TGCGCCAGCAGCACAGGGCAGGGAAAGGAATATAATTCACCCCTCCACTTT. Translation gives CASSTGQGKEYNSPLHF. Full variable domain (outside the CDR3, taken from reference TRBV5-1 and TRBJ1-6): KAGVTQTPRYLIKTRGQQVTLSCSPISGHRSVSWYQQTPGQGLQFLFEYFSETQRNKGNFPGRFSGRQFSNSRSEMNVSTLELGDSALYLCASSTGQGKEYNSPLHFGNGTRLTVT.

The chain joins TRBV25-1 to TRBJ1-4; D is perhaps TRBD1 (5 bases). The germline CDR1 and CDR2 sequences are MGHDK and SYGVNS. The ends were cut back, 4 bases at V and 7 bases at J, with 22 bases in the middle. This CDR3 spans 17 amino acids. The DNA of the CDR3 is TGTGCCAGCAGTGGGACCGGTTCTCCTTTTGGGGCTGAAAAACTGTTTTTT. Translating gives CASSGTGSPFGAEKLFF. The full variable domain, rest sourced from reference TRBV25-1 and TRBJ1-4, is EADIYQTPRYLVIGTGKKITLECSQTMGHDKMYWYQQDPGMELHLIHYSYGVNSTEKGDLSSESTVSRIRTEHFPLTLESARPSHTSQYLCASSGTGSPFGAEKLFFGSGTQLSVL.

The V gene is TRBV5-1, the J gene TRBJ1-2; 9 bases align to TRBD1. Per germline, CDR1 SGHRS and CDR2 YFSETQ. Trimming took 4 bases from V and 3 from J; bases not matched to a gene: 7. This CDR3 is built from 15 residues. In nucleotides, the CDR3 is TGCGCCAGCAGCCCTGGACAGGGGAAATACTATGGCTACACCTTC. Residues: CASSPGQGKYYGYTF.

The chain carries TRBV19 and TRBJ1-2, with 8 positions matching TRBD1. This CDR3 has 14 amino acids. Germline lookup yields CDR1 LNHDA and CDR2 SQIVND (reference sequence). Losses at the gene ends were 11 bases for V and 3 bases for J; bases not matched to a gene: 11. The CDR3: CAATGQGVYYGYTF. The CDR3 DNA sequence: TGTGCCGCTACCGGACAGGGAGTGTACTATGGCTACACCTTC.

This rearrangement joins TRBV9 to TRBJ2-2; 7 nucleotides line up with TRBD2. V lost 7 bases to trimming and J lost 7 bases; unmatched junction nucleotides: 10. CDR3 length: 14 amino acids. Germline CDR1 and CDR2: SGDLS and YYNGEE. CDR3 sequence: CASGPAGEFGELFF. The CDR3 DNA is TGTGCCAGCGGGCCGGCGGGAGAATTCGGGGAGCTGTTTTTT.

The chain recombines TRBV5-6 with TRBJ1-2, with unresolved D. Germline V CDR1 and CDR2: SGHDT, YYEEEE. The CDR3 contains 13 residues. V was trimmed by 4 bases and J by 4 bases, leaving 11 bases between them. The CDR3, as DNA: TGTGCCAGCAGCGGAGCCGGCGGCTATGGCTACACCTTC. It translates to CASSGAGGYGYTF.

J is TRBJ1-1 and V is TRBV9, with D maybe TRBD1 (5 bases). Germline V gives CDR1 SGDLS, CDR2 YYNGEE. CDR3 length equals 12 residues. V lost 0 bases to trimming and J lost 9 bases, with 9 bases between them. The CDR3 reads CASSVEAGKAFF. For the CDR3, the DNA is TGTGCCAGCAGCGTAGAGGCAGGGAAAGCTTTCTTT.

The chain employs TRBV15 and TRBJ2-5; 10 bases agree with TRBD2. The CDR3 runs to 16 residues. The V segment lost 1 base and the J segment 5 bases; nucleotides outside the gene matches: 7. Looked up from germline, CDR1 is LNHNV and CDR2 is YYDKDF (reference sequence). CDR3 nucleotides: TGTGCCACCAGCAGAGTTAGCGGGGGGAATTGGGAGACCCAGTACTTC. Encoded protein: CATSRVSGGNWETQYF.

The chain uses TRBV29-1 and TRBJ1-6; 8 positions match TRBD1. Looked up from germline, CDR1 is SQVTM and CDR2 is ANQGSEA. Trimming removed 4 bases from V and 10 bases from J; junction bases left unmatched: 6. This CDR3 region has 13 residues. The CDR3 spells CSVGTGMDSPLHF. Here the CDR3 DNA reads TGCAGCGTTGGGACAGGGATGGACTCACCCCTCCACTTT.

This clone occurred once. The chain recombines TRBV27 with TRBJ1-4; 7 bases map to TRBD1. J was trimmed by 0 bases and V by 5 bases; bases with no gene match: 9. The V gene's germline CDR1 is MNHEY and CDR2 SMNVEV (reference sequence). The CDR3 is made up of 17 amino acids. As DNA, the CDR3 is TGTGCCAGCAGTCCAAGGGACAGACTAGCAACTAATGAAAAACTGTTTTTT. Amino acid sequence: CASSPRDRLATNEKLFF.

The chain is built from TRBV2 and TRBJ1-4, with 10 nucleotides matching TRBD1. This CDR3 region has 17 residues. CDR1 and CDR2 (germline): SNHLY, FYNNEI. V lost 5 bases, J lost 6 bases, and 12 bases stayed unmatched. This CDR3 reads CASSLTGQGWEHEKLFF. CDR3 DNA sequence: TGTGCCAGCAGTCTGACGGGACAGGGGTGGGAACATGAAAAACTGTTTTTT. Variable domain in full (rest from reference TRBV2 and TRBJ1-4): EPEVTQTPSHQVTQMGQEVILRCVPISNHLYFYWYRQILGQKVEFLVSFYNNEISEKSEIFDDQFSVERPDGSNFTLKIRSTKLEDSAMYFCASSLTGQGWEHEKLFFGSGTQLSVL.

The genes are TRBV7-8 and TRBJ1-1; weak D call: TRBD1 (5 bases). V was cut by 4 bases and J by 3 bases, with 9 bases left in between. CDR3 length equals 13 residues. Germline V gives CDR1 SGHVS, CDR2 FQNEAQ. CDR3 residues: CASSSGFDTEAFF. The DNA of the CDR3 is TGTGCCAGCAGCTCAGGGTTTGACACTGAAGCTTTCTTT.

V and J are TRBV19 and TRBJ1-1; D remains ambiguous. The length of the CDR3 is 15 residues. Germline V gene lookup returns CDR1 LNHDA and CDR2 SQIVND (reference sequence). V lost 1 base to trimming and J lost 0 bases, with 9 bases between them. CDR3 sequence reads: CASSIVPEMNTEAFF. Here the CDR3 DNA reads TGTGCCAGTAGTATAGTTCCAGAAATGAACACTGAAGCTTTCTTT.

This chain uses TRBV7-8 with TRBJ1-3, with TRBD1 as a possible D gene (6 bases). Germline V gene sequence: CDR1 SGHVS, CDR2 FQNEAQ. The V and J ends lost 5 bases and 1 base respectively, with 21 bases between them. The CDR3 is made up of 18 amino acids. CDR3 sequence (DNA): TGTGCCAGCAGCCGTGCGGACAGAAGATTATTATCTGGAAACACCATATATTTT. Translated, it gives CASSRADRRLLSGNTIYF.

This clone was seen more than once but under ten times. The V call is TRBV9, the J call TRBJ2-3; D is possibly TRBD2 (5 bases). Trimming pared 3 bases from V and 0 bases from J, leaving 14 bases between. The CDR3 contains 16 residues. The germline CDR1 and CDR2 sequences are SGDLS and YYNGEE. This chain's CDR3 is CASSAAGVLSTDTQYF. The CDR3 bases are TGTGCCAGCAGCGCGGCCGGGGTCCTCAGCACAGATACGCAGTATTTT.

The rearrangement joins TRBV3-1 (or the pseudogene TRBV3-2) to TRBJ2-2; 7 bases fit TRBD2. The CDR3 loop spans 15 amino acids. V gave up 1 base and J gave up 4 bases; unmatched junction bases: 3. Germline loops: CDR1 LGHDT, CDR2 YNNKEL (reference sequence). The CDR3 spells CASSQGLATTGELFF. The DNA for the CDR3 is TGTGCCAGCAGCCAAGGACTAGCAACCACCGGGGAGCTGTTTTTT.

This clone was seen more than once but under ten times. The chain combines TRBV6-5 with TRBJ1-4; maybe TRBD1 (6 bases). Germline V gene sequence: CDR1 MNHEY, CDR2 SVGAGI. This CDR3 has 14 amino acids. V dropped 6 bases and J dropped 7 bases, with 15 bases sitting between them. The chain's CDR3 is CASRRGQSSEKLFF. The CDR3 coding sequence is TGTGCCAGCAGACGAGGACAGTCATCTGAAAAACTGTTTTTT.

The gene calls are TRBV10-1 and TRBJ1-5, with a possible D match to TRBD1 (5 bases). Germline CDR1 reads WNHNN; CDR2 reads SYGVQD (reference sequence). The CDR3 has 14 amino acids. The V and J ends lost 6 bases and 0 bases respectively, with 9 bases between them. DNA of the CDR3: TGCGCCAGCAGCTCAGGGAATAGCAATCAGCCCCAGCATTTT. This translates into CASSSGNSNQPQHF.

The gene calls are TRBV4-1 and TRBJ2-1, with 9 bases aligning to TRBD2. V was clipped by 1 base and J by 10 bases; unmatched bases: 2. Germline lookup yields CDR1 MGHRA and CDR2 YSYEKL. The CDR3 is 13 amino acids. The CDR3 loop reads CASSQGLAGEQFF. The CDR3 nucleotides are TGCGCCAGCAGCCAAGGCCTAGCGGGGGAGCAGTTCTTC.